The 22 T cell receptor beta chains below come from one sample, sequenced in a study of CD4+ T cells in melanoma. Only in-frame clones appear in the TCRdb table, and some are missing; sequencing was by immunoSEQ multiplex PCR. This table holds tens of thousands of clones, 55% to 75% found once. The sequencing input was tumor tissue. These receptors all stem from a human donor with melanoma.

The V and J genes are TRBV7-2 and TRBJ2-5; D is ambiguous. Per germline, CDR1 SGHTA and CDR2 FQGNSA. The CDR3 contains 13 residues. Trimming shortened V by 1 base and J by 5 bases, and 8 bases separated the two germline ends. The CDR3 sequence is CASSLEQWETQYF. CDR3 DNA: TGTGCCAGCAGCTTAGAACAATGGGAGACCCAGTACTTC.

This clone has just a few counts. The chain has TRBV2 and TRBJ1-6; the D gene is possibly TRBD1 (5 bases). Germline V gene data show CDR1 as SNHLY and CDR2 as FYNNEI. V dropped 3 bases and J dropped 1 base, with 13 bases sitting between them. This CDR3 spans 17 amino acids. The CDR3 DNA reads TGTGCCAGCAGTGAGGGGACCCCCCGGTCCTATAATTCACCCCTCCACTTT. It encodes CASSEGTPRSYNSPLHF.

With regard to this clone: One end of the junction fails to match germline, which may point to a read error. The rearrangement uses TRBV7-7 and TRBJ2-5; D is perhaps TRBD2 (7 bases). The CDR3 has 13 residues. Germline V gives CDR1 SSHAT, CDR2 FNYEAQ (reference sequence). The CDR3 bases are TGTGCTAGCAGCTTAGGGGGGGAAGAGACCCAGTACTTC. This sequence encodes CASSLGGEETQYF. The variable domain in full, with the rest retrieved from reference TRBV7-7 and TRBJ2-5, is GAGVSQSPRYKVTKRGQDVTLRCDPISSHATLYWYQQALGQGPEFLTYFNYEAQPDKSGLPSDRFSAERPEGSISTLTIQRTEQRDSAMYRCASSLGGEETQYFGPGTRLLVL.

This sequence joins TRBV2 and TRBJ2-2; 8 bases line up with TRBD2. Germline trimming cut 6 bases from V and 5 bases from J; bases unmatched to any gene: 5. Germline V gives CDR1 SNHLY, CDR2 FYNNEI. The CDR3 is made up of 14 amino acids. CDR3 protein: CASSGGAGTGELFF. CDR3 sequence (DNA): TGTGCCAGCAGCGGGGGGGCCGGGACCGGGGAGCTGTTTTTT.

Ten or more counts support this clone. This rearrangement joins TRBV25-1 to TRBJ2-3; perhaps TRBD2 as D (5 bases). The CDR3 length is 15 residues. Germline-derived CDR1 and CDR2 are MGHDK and SYGVNS. V was clipped by 0 bases and J by 0 bases, with 7 bases between them. CDR3 sequence: CASSEYSGSTDTQYF. In nucleotides, the CDR3 is TGTGCCAGCAGTGAATATTCGGGAAGCACAGATACGCAGTATTTT.

This clone was seen more than once but under ten times. The genes are TRBV5-1 and TRBJ1-4; TRBD1 agrees at 12 bases. V was clipped by 0 bases and J by 10 bases; unmatched bases: 4. This CDR3 has 15 residues. Germline loops: CDR1 SGHRS, CDR2 YFSETQ. CDR3 coding DNA: TGCGCCAGCAGCTTGGACGGGACAGGGGGCAGAAAACTGTTTTTT. This codes for CASSLDGTGGRKLFF. The complete variable domain, with remaining parts taken from reference TRBV5-1 and TRBJ1-4, reads KAGVTQTPRYLIKTRGQQVTLSCSPISGHRSVSWYQQTPGQGLQFLFEYFSETQRNKGNFPGRFSGRQFSNSRSEMNVSTLELGDSALYLCASSLDGTGGRKLFFGSGTQLSVL.

The chain is built from TRBV7-8 and TRBJ1-2; 8 bases are a match to TRBD1. The trim removed 1 base at V and 8 bases at J, leaving 3 bases unmatched. In germline, CDR1 is SGHVS, CDR2 FQNEAQ. The CDR3 runs to 13 residues. CDR3 amino acids: CASSLDRGGGYTF. The DNA of the CDR3 is TGTGCCAGCAGCTTAGACAGGGGGGGAGGCTACACCTTC.

The V call is TRBV5-1, the J call TRBJ2-7; 11 positions match TRBD1. V dropped 3 bases and J dropped 9; count of bases not matched to a gene: 5. The CDR3 runs 13 residues. Germline V lookup: CDR1 SGHRS, CDR2 YFSETQ. This CDR3 reads CASSYGQGAGQYF. The CDR3 DNA is TGCGCCAGCAGCTACGGACAGGGGGCTGGGCAGTACTTC.

The genes are TRBV4-1 and TRBJ2-6; a weak D match, TRBD1 (6 bases). CDR1 MGHRA and CDR2 YSYEKL come from the germline V gene. Between the trimmed V and J ends, which lost 0 bases and 0 bases, there was a span of 15 bases. This CDR3 region has 19 residues. CDR3 coding DNA: TGCGCCAGCAGCCAAGATCTTCCGACAGGACGCTCTGGGGCCAACGTCCTGACTTTC. Encoded protein: CASSQDLPTGRSGANVLTF.

This clone was seen a handful of times. The chain has TRBV6-1 and TRBJ2-5; 10 positions agree with TRBD2. CDR1 MNHNS and CDR2 SASEGT come from the germline V gene. The V and J ends lost 0 bases and 0 bases, in that order; junction bases with no gene match: 4. The CDR3 length is 17 residues. In DNA, the CDR3 is TGTGCCAGCAGTGAAGCGCTTAGCGGGGGGTACCAAGAGACCCAGTACTTC. Its protein is CASSEALSGGYQETQYF.

The rearrangement uses TRBV28 and TRBJ1-2; D ambiguous. The CDR3 totals 13 residues. Germline CDR1 is MDHEN and CDR2 is SYDVKM. V lost 2 bases, J lost 8 bases, and 12 bases lay in between. The CDR3 DNA sequence: TGTGCCAGCAGTTTAGACCCAGGCTGGGGCTACACCTTC. Protein sequence: CASSLDPGWGYTF.

J is TRBJ1-4 and V is TRBV4-1; D not certain. Trimming shortened V by 3 bases and J by 0 bases, and 11 bases separated the two germline ends. The CDR3 is made up of 16 amino acids. The V gene's germline CDR1 is MGHRA and CDR2 YSYEKL. The CDR3 DNA reads as TGCGCCAGCAGCCATCCGGGAAGGGCAACTAATGAAAAACTGTTTTTT. This gives the protein CASSHPGRATNEKLFF.

The chain combines TRBV7-2 with TRBJ1-5; maybe TRBD1 (5 bases). The CDR3 runs to 12 residues. CDR1 SGHTA and CDR2 FQGNSA come from the germline V gene. Trimming took 7 bases from V and 5 from J, leaving 9 bases between them. The CDR3: CASKSGDQPQHF. CDR3 sequence (DNA): TGTGCCAGCAAATCGGGGGATCAGCCCCAGCATTTT.

This clone showed up many times. The V and J genes are TRBV11-2 and TRBJ1-4; TRBD1 matches at 8 bases. Per the germline V gene, CDR1 is SGHAT and CDR2 is FQNNGV. The CDR3 is 14 amino acids. J gave up 6 bases and V 5 bases, and 5 bases lay outside the gene matches. The CDR3 sequence is CASSRQGLDEKLFF. The CDR3 DNA is TGTGCCAGCAGCAGACAGGGGCTCGATGAAAAACTGTTTTTT.

The chain recombines TRBV6-1 with TRBJ1-5; TRBD1 might be the D (6 bases). The CDR3 runs 15 residues. Germline CDR1 and CDR2: MNHNS and SASEGT. The V gene lost 1 base and the J gene lost 4 bases, with 11 bases spanning the gap. The CDR3 spells CASSEVIQGNQPQHF. For the CDR3, the DNA is TGTGCCAGCAGTGAAGTGATACAGGGTAATCAGCCCCAGCATTTT.

The chain uses TRBV5-6 and TRBJ1-2; no reliable D call. The CDR3 loop spans 17 amino acids. Trimming shortened V by 1 base and J by 0 bases, and 16 bases separated the two germline ends. The germline V gene encodes CDR1 SGHDT and CDR2 YYEEEE. The CDR3 coding sequence is TGTGCCAGCAGCTTGATTGCGGTTGGAGGGACTAACTATGGCTACACCTTC. It translates to CASSLIAVGGTNYGYTF.

This chain joins TRBV7-2 and TRBJ1-6; TRBD1 matches 7 bases. CDR1 is SGHTA, CDR2 FQGNSA, per germline. CDR3 length: 15 amino acids. V was pared by 5 bases and J by 7 bases, with 8 bases of the junction left unmatched. The CDR3 DNA is TGTGCCAGCAGCCCCCCACAGGGGCCGAATTCACCCCTCCACTTT. Residues: CASSPPQGPNSPLHF.

The J gene is TRBJ1-1, the V gene TRBV7-2; D perhaps matches TRBD1 (6 bases). With 4 bases removed from V and 11 bases from J, the gap between germline ends came to 14 bases. Germline-derived CDR1 and CDR2 are SGHTA and FQGNSA. This CDR3 is 12 amino acids long. CDR3 bases: TGTGCCAGCAGCTCCCAACAGGGATCGGCTTTCTTT. Translated: CASSSQQGSAFF.

This clone was seen many times. V gene TRBV9 combines with J gene TRBJ1-5; D is uncertain. Looked up from germline, CDR1 is SGDLS and CDR2 is YYNGEE. The CDR3 consists of 17 residues. Trimming pared 4 bases from V and 6 bases from J, leaving 23 bases between. The CDR3 here is CASSPPSPDKISQPQHF. The CDR3 nucleotides are TGTGCCAGCAGCCCCCCGTCCCCAGACAAGATAAGTCAGCCCCAGCATTTT. Based on the CDR3 plus reference TRBV9 and TRBJ1-5, the full variable domain is DSGVTQTPKHLITATGQRVTLRCSPRSGDLSVYWYQQSLDQGLQFLIQYYNGEERAKGNILERFSAQQFPDLHSELNLSSLELGDSALYFCASSPPSPDKISQPQHFGDGTRLSIL.

The chain is built from TRBV7-2 and TRBJ1-2; 7 nucleotides agree with TRBD1. Per the germline V gene, CDR1 is SGHTA and CDR2 is FQGNSA. This CDR3 region has 15 residues. Trimming cost V 5 bases and J 7 bases; bases outside gene matches: 13. The CDR3 DNA sequence: TGTGCCAGCAGCACCCCGCAGGGGGGGTATGTTGGCTACACCTTC. The encoded protein is CASSTPQGGYVGYTF.

This clone was seen only once. For the CDR3, the DNA is TGTGCCAGCAGCTTGGGGGGTGGCTATGGCTACACCTTC. Protein sequence: CASSLGGGYGYTF. The chain links TRBV13 to TRBJ1-2, with D perhaps TRBD1 (5 bases). Looked up from germline, CDR1 is PRHDT and CDR2 is FYEKMQ (reference sequence). CDR3 size: 13 residues. The V end lost 3 bases, the J end lost 4 bases, and 9 bases lay between the germline ends.

The J gene is TRBJ1-1, the V gene TRBV29-1; D not certain. The length of the CDR3 is 13 residues. V lost 3 bases and J 5 bases, leaving 13 bases between the germline ends. The V gene's germline CDR1 is SQVTM and CDR2 ANQGSEA. CDR3 nucleotide sequence: TGCAGCGTTGACGAACCAATGGAGACTGAAGCTTTCTTT. Amino acid sequence: CSVDEPMETEAFF.